The next 3 T cell receptor beta chains were all read from a single sample in a study of cytomegalovirus exposure and HLA in healthy donors. PCR employed 60 Vbeta and 13 Jbeta primers. TCRdb keeps only in-frame clones here, not all; method: immunoSEQ multiplex PCR. Altogether approximately 160,000 clones are present, around four fifths being singletons, with the ten largest covering 4% to 6%. Sequencing input: PBMCs. Receptors were obtained from a girl aged 5-17 years in good health and CMV-seropositive.

V is TRBV2 and J is TRBJ1-1; 8 positions match TRBD1. This CDR3 spans 14 amino acids. Trimming cost V 6 bases and J 5 bases; bases outside gene matches: 8. Germline CDR1 reads SNHLY; CDR2 reads FYNNEI. CDR3 nucleotide sequence: TGTGCCAGCAGGGGGACAGGAGGATGGACTGAAGCTTTCTTT. Translation: CASRGTGGWTEAFF. Drawing the rest from reference TRBV2 and TRBJ1-1, the complete variable domain is EPEVTQTPSHQVTQMGQEVILRCVPISNHLYFYWYRQILGQKVEFLVSFYNNEISEKSEIFDDQFSVERPDGSNFTLKIRSTKLEDSAMYFCASRGTGGWTEAFFGQGTRLTVV.

V usage is TRBV7-9 and J usage is TRBJ2-1; 11 bases map to TRBD2. Unmatched junction bases numbered 4, after V lost 8 bases and J lost 4 bases. From germline, CDR1 is SEHNR and CDR2 FQNEAQ (reference sequence). The CDR3 spans 14 residues. CDR3 coding DNA: TGTGCCAGCCATAGACTAGCGGGGTACAATGAGCAGTTCTTC. Its protein product is CASHRLAGYNEQFF.

The DNA for the CDR3 is TGTGCCAGCAGTTATTCCGGACAGGTCTACGAGCAGTACTTC. Translating gives CASSYSGQVYEQYF. The chain combines TRBV6-5 with TRBJ2-7; 7 positions agree with TRBD1. From germline, CDR1 is MNHEY and CDR2 SVGAGI. There are 14 residues in the CDR3. V trimming: 3 bases; J trimming: 3 bases; junction bases outside the gene matches: 5.